This record covers a single TCR beta chain. The read is 3 residues too short to cover the CDR3 end, so that end is filled in from the germline J gene. Germline V CDR1 and CDR2: SGHTA, FQGNSA. J was trimmed by 8 bases and V by 6 bases; bases with no gene match: 10. The length of the CDR3 is 15 residues. The data originate from a study of T cells in women clearing cervical HPV infection. Average input was roughly 1,100 ng genomic DNA for immunoSEQ TCR beta CDR3 amplification. Method: immunoSEQ multiplex PCR; TCRdb's copy keeps in-frame clones and lacks some. The table lists 45,000 to 50,000 clones. The V and J genes are TRBV7-2 and TRBJ1-6, with 7 nucleotides matching TRBD1. The source is a woman aged 18-70 years with a cervical HPV16 infection that either progressed to CIN3+ or cleared (not recorded which). The sample consisted of blood buffy coat. The CDR3 region is CASRQPGTVHSPLHF. The CDR3 bases that were read are TGTGCCAGCAGGCAACCCGGGACAGTTCATTCACCC.